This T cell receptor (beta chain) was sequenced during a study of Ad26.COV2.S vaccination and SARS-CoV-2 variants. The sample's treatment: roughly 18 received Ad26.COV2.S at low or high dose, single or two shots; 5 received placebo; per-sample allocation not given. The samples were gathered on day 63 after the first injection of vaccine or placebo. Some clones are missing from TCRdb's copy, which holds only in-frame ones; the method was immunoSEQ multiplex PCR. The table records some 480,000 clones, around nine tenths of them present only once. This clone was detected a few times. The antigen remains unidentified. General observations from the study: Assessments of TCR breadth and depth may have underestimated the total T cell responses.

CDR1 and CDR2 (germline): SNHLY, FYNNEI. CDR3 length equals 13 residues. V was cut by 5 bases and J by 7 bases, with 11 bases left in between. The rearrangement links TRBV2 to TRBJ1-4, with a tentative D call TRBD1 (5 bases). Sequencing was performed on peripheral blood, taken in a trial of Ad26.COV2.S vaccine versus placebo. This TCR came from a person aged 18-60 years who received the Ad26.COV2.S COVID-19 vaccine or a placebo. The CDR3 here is CASSKTGGEKLFF. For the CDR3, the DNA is TGTGCCAGCAGTAAAACGGGGGGTGAAAAACTGTTTTTT.